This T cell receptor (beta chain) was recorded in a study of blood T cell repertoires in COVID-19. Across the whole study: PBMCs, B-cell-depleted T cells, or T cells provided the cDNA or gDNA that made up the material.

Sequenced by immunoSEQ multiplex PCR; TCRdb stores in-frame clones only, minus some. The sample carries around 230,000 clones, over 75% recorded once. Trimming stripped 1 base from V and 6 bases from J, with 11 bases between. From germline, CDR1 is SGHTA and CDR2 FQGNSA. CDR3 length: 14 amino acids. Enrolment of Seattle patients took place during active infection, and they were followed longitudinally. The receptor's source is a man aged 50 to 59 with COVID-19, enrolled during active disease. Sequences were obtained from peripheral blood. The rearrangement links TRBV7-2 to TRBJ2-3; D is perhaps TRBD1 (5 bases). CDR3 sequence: CASSLEGVTDTQYF. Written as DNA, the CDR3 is TGTGCCAGCAGCTTAGAAGGGGTTACGGATACGCAGTATTTT.